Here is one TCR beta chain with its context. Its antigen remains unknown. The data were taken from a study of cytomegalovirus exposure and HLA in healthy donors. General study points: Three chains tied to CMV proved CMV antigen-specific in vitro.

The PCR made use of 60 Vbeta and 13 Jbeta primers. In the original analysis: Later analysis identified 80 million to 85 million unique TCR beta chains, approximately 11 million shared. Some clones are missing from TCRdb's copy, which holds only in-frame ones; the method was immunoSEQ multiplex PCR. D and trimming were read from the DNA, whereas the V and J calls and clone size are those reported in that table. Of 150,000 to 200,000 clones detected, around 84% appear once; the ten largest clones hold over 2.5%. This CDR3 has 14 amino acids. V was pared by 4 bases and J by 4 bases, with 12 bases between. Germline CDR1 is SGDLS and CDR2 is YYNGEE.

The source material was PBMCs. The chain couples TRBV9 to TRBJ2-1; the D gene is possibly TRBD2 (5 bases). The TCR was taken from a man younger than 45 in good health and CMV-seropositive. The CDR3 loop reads CASSPLAQYNEQFF. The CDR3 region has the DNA TGTGCCAGCAGCCCTTTAGCGCAGTACAATGAGCAGTTCTTC.